This T cell receptor (beta chain) appears in the sequencing data of a study of cytomegalovirus exposure and HLA in healthy donors. Study-wide background: Roughly 77 million unique TCRs from HLA-typed donors made up an early data release.

Overall study results and limits: Most TCR sequences were uncommon, yet certain public TCRs appeared in many donors. In a later analysis, TCR beta V- and J-gene trimming showed a link to a missense DCLRE1C variant.

Sampled while nominally healthy, donors likely had unrecorded immune exposures. Vbeta (60) and Jbeta (13) primers were used in the PCR. This table comes from immunoSEQ multiplex PCR, and its TCRdb copy is limited to in-frame clones, with some not included. The table lists 99,000 or so clones, 15% of them singletons. V lost 5 bases, J lost 6 bases, and 8 bases stayed unmatched. Germline assignment: CDR1 SGHAT and CDR2 FQNNGV. This CDR3 has 15 residues. This clone was observed a few times. The antigen is not known. Material for sequencing was PBMCs. This clonotype was sampled from a female donor in good health and CMV-seronegative. The chain uses TRBV11-2 and TRBJ2-2, with 8 bases fitting TRBD1. The CDR3 spells CASSQRTGRSGELFF. CDR3 nucleotides: TGTGCCAGCAGCCAACGGACAGGGCGCTCCGGGGAGCTGTTTTTT. The entire variable domain, with the rest obtained from reference TRBV11-2 and TRBJ2-2, is as follows: EAGVAQSPRYKIIEKRQSVAFWCNPISGHATLYWYQQILGQGPKLLIQFQNNGVVDDSQLPKDRFSAERLKGVDSTLKIQPAKLEDSAVYLCASSQRTGRSGELFFGEGSRLTVL.